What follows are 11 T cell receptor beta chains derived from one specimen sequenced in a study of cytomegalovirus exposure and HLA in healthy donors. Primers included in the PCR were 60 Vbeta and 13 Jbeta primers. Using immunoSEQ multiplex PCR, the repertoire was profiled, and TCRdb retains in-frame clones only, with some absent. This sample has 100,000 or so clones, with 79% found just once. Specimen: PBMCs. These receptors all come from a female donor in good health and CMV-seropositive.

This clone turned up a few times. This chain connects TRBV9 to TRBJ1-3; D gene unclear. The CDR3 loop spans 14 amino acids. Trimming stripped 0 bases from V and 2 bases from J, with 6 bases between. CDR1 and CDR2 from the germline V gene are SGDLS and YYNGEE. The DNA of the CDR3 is TGTGCCAGCAGCGTAGAAGTAGCTGGAAACACCATATATTTT. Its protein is CASSVEVAGNTIYF.

The CDR3: CASSLLFARRNTGELFF. CDR3 coding DNA: TGCGCCAGCAGCTTGCTTTTCGCCCGTAGAAACACCGGGGAGCTGTTTTTT. This sequence joins TRBV5-1 and TRBJ2-2; D unclear. V gave up 1 base and J gave up 2 bases, with 15 bases separating them. CDR1 SGHRS and CDR2 YFSETQ come from the germline V gene. The CDR3 runs 17 residues.

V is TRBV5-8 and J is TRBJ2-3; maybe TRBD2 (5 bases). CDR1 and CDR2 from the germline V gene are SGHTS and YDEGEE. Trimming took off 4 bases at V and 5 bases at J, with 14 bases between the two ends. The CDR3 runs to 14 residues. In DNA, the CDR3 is TGTGCCAGCAGCCGAGGGTCGCCTGGAGATACGCAGTATTTT. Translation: CASSRGSPGDTQYF.

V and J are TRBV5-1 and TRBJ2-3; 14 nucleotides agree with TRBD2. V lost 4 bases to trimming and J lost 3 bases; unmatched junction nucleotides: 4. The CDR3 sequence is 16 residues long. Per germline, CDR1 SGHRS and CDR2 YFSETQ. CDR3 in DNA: TGCGCCAGCAGCCCTGGACTAGCGGGAGGTACAGATACGCAGTATTTT. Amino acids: CASSPGLAGGTDTQYF.

The CDR3 DNA is TGTGCCAGCAGCTTCCTACTCAATGAGCAGTTCTTC. Translation gives CASSFLLNEQFF. The chain employs TRBV7-2 and TRBJ2-1; D unresolved. The CDR3 has 12 residues. The V gene lost 3 bases and the J gene lost 6 bases, with 6 bases spanning the gap. CDR1 is SGHTA, CDR2 FQGNSA, per germline.

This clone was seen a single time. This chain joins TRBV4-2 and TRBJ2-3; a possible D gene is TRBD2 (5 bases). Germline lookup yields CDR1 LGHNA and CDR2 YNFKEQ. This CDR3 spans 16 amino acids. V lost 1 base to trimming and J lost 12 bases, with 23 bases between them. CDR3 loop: CASSQGRFEGTGYQYF. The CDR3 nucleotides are TGTGCCAGCAGCCAAGGGCGGTTTGAGGGAACGGGTTACCAGTATTTT.

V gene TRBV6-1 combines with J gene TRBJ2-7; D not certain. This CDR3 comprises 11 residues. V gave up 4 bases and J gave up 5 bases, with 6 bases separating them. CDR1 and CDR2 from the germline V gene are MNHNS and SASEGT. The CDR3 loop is CASSVDNEQYF. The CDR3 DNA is TGTGCCAGCAGTGTCGACAACGAGCAGTACTTC.

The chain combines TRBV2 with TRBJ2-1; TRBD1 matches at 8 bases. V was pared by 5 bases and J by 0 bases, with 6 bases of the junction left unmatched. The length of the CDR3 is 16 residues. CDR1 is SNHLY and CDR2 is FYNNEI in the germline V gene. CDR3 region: CASSWDRSSSYNEQFF. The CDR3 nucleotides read TGTGCCAGCAGTTGGGACAGGTCGAGCTCCTACAATGAGCAGTTCTTC.

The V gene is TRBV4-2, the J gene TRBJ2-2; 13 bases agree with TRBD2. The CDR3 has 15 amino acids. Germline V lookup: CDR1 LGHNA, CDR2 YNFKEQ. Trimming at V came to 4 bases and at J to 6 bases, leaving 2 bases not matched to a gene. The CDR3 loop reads CASSRLAGGPGELFF. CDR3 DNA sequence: TGTGCCAGCAGCCGACTAGCGGGGGGACCCGGGGAGCTGTTTTTT.

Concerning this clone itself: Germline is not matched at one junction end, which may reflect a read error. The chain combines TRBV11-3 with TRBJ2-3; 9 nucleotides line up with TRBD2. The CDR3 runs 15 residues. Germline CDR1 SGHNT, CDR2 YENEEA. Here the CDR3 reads CASSNSGGSTNTQYF. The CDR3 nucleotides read TGTGCCAGCAGCAATAGCGGGGGTAGCACAAATACGCAGTATTTT.

CDR3 sequence (DNA): TGTGCCAGCAGTGAACAAAGAGGTGGCTACACCTTC. Translated: CASSEQRGGYTF. The chain recombines TRBV6-1 with TRBJ1-2, with unresolved D. The V gene's germline CDR1 is MNHNS and CDR2 SASEGT. V was clipped by 2 bases and J by 7 bases, with 8 bases between them. This CDR3 region has 12 residues.